Each of the 23 T cell receptor beta chains below was sequenced from the same sample in a study of T cell responses to AZD1222 COVID-19 vaccine (dated by TCRdb to the early 2020s). The library was made by the immunoSEQ multiplex PCR assay. TCRdb retrieved this table from immuneACCESS and kept in-frame rearrangements only. Not all clones are present; in checked studies, unresolved V genes account for under half, and no reason is known for the remainder. Present in this sample are over 90,000 clones, about 88% of which were seen just once. Of the sample, around 5.1% is held by the ten largest clones. Reading the label with the study, this specimen's time point is: baseline before first vaccination. Sequencing was performed on peripheral blood, taken on day 0 of AZD1222 vaccination. These receptors were obtained from an adult in good health.

The chain is built from TRBV5-4 and TRBJ1-4, with D hard to call. CDR3 length: 12 amino acids. Per the germline V gene, CDR1 is SGHNT and CDR2 is YYREEE (reference sequence). Trimming pared 5 bases from V and 7 bases from J, leaving 9 bases between. The chain's CDR3 is CASRGSGEKLFF. The CDR3 bases are TGTGCCAGCAGGGGGAGTGGTGAAAAACTGTTTTTT.

The genes are TRBV5-4 and TRBJ1-6; 8 bases align to TRBD1. CDR1 and CDR2 from the germline V gene are SGHNT and YYREEE (reference sequence). The junction had 7 bases not matched to a gene; V was cut back by 1 base and J by 10 bases. CDR3 length: 15 amino acids. The DNA of the CDR3 is TGTGCCAGCAGCTTGAGACAGGGGCCTGGATCACCCCTCCACTTT. Translation: CASSLRQGPGSPLHF.

V and J are TRBV29-1 and TRBJ1-1; maybe TRBD1 (6 bases). From germline, CDR1 is SQVTM and CDR2 ANQGSEA. The length of the CDR3 is 13 residues. Trimming pared 4 bases from V and 4 bases from J, leaving 13 bases between. The CDR3 coding sequence is TGCAGCGTTGGGGGGGGCGCGGGCACTGAAGCTTTCTTT. Encoded protein: CSVGGGAGTEAFF.

The chain is built from TRBV7-2 and TRBJ2-2; the D is unclear. The germline gives CDR1 SGHTA, CDR2 FQGNSA. The CDR3 is made up of 16 amino acids. Trimming left V 6 bases short and J 1 base short, with 15 bases between. CDR3 DNA sequence: TGTGCCAGCAGTCCCCGAGGTATGAGGAACACCGGGGAGCTGTTTTTT. Protein product: CASSPRGMRNTGELFF.

The chain joins TRBV5-6 to TRBJ2-5; D uncertain. V gave up 3 bases and J gave up 0 bases, with 6 bases separating them. Germline CDR1 and CDR2: SGHDT and YYEEEE. This CDR3 comprises 13 residues. CDR3 protein: CASSYGNQETQYF. For the CDR3, the DNA is TGTGCCAGCAGCTACGGAAACCAAGAGACCCAGTACTTC.

The chain joins TRBV5-1 to TRBJ1-1; D may be TRBD1 (6 bases). The CDR3 runs to 15 residues. V was cut by 4 bases and J by 3 bases, with 16 bases left in between. Germline V gene data show CDR1 as SGHRS and CDR2 as YFSETQ. CDR3 in DNA: TGCGCCAGCAGCCAGAAAAAGGGGGGAGACACTGAAGCTTTCTTT. It is translated as CASSQKKGGDTEAFF.

Regarding this clone: Because the CDR3's place on the DNA is in doubt, the DNA is left out and the CDR3 is given as listed by TCRdb. The chain is built from TRBV3-1 (or the pseudogene TRBV3-2) and TRBJ2-5; the listed D gene, TRBD2, was not tested against the DNA. The CDR3 has 15 residues if both end residues are counted. CDR1 is LGHDT and CDR2 is YNNKEL in the germline V gene (reference sequence). Here the CDR3 reads CASSQTSGRGATQYF.

The V gene is TRBV12-5, the J gene TRBJ2-2; a possible D gene is TRBD2 (5 bases). Germline V CDR1 and CDR2: LGHNT, FRNRAP. The CDR3 has 13 amino acids. The V end lost 7 bases, the J end lost 3 bases, and 9 bases lay between the germline ends. CDR3 sequence (DNA): TGTGCTAGTGCCCCGGACTACACCGGGGAGCTGTTTTTT. As protein: CASAPDYTGELFF. The whole variable domain, remainder taken from reference TRBV12-5 and TRBJ2-2, is DARVTQTPRHKVTEMGQEVTMRCQPILGHNTVFWYRQTMMQGLELLAYFRNRAPLDDSGMPKDRFSAEMPDATLATLKIQPSEPRDSAVYFCASAPDYTGELFFGEGSRLTVL.

V is TRBV9 and J is TRBJ2-2, with D possibly matching TRBD1 (5 bases). V lost 0 bases to trimming and J lost 5 bases, with 8 bases between them. This CDR3 is built from 14 residues. CDR1 is SGDLS, CDR2 YYNGEE, per germline. The CDR3 sequence is CASSVEGKTGELFF. The CDR3 nucleotides are TGTGCCAGCAGCGTAGAGGGGAAAACCGGGGAGCTGTTTTTT.

The chain joins TRBV7-2 to TRBJ2-5, with D hard to call. The length of the CDR3 is 14 residues. The V gene lost 3 bases and the J gene lost 7 bases, with 15 bases spanning the gap. Germline-derived CDR1 and CDR2 are SGHTA and FQGNSA. CDR3 protein: CASSLDPTEGTQYF. The CDR3 DNA is TGTGCCAGCAGCTTGGACCCCACTGAAGGGACCCAGTACTTC.

This chain uses TRBV7-9 with TRBJ2-4; D is possibly TRBD1 (6 bases). Trimming pared 5 bases from V and 0 bases from J, leaving 14 bases between. The CDR3 consists of 16 residues. The germline CDR1 and CDR2 sequences are SEHNR and FQNEAQ (reference sequence). CDR3 amino acids: CASSPQGKLAKNIQYF. The CDR3 region has the DNA TGTGCCAGCAGCCCCCAGGGGAAGCTAGCCAAAAACATTCAGTACTTC.

The chain has TRBV2 and TRBJ2-3, with 7 bases lining up with TRBD2. This CDR3 is 18 amino acids long. With V trimmed by 0 bases and J by 2 bases, 11 bases remained unmatched. Germline V gene sequence: CDR1 SNHLY, CDR2 FYNNEI. CDR3 DNA sequence: TGTGCCAGCAGTGAAGCTTCGTGGGAGGGATTGTTCACAGATACGCAGTATTTT. As protein: CASSEASWEGLFTDTQYF.

The chain joins TRBV7-3 to TRBJ2-1, with D perhaps TRBD1 or TRBD2 (6 bases each). This CDR3 has 13 amino acids. Trimming left V 4 bases short and J 5 bases short, with 9 bases between. Germline-derived CDR1 and CDR2 are SGHTA and FQGTGA. CDR3 amino acids: CASSWGANNEQFF. DNA for the CDR3: TGTGCCAGCAGCTGGGGGGCTAACAATGAGCAGTTCTTC.

The rearrangement joins TRBV19 to TRBJ1-5; 7 positions agree with TRBD1. This CDR3 region has 14 residues. With 9 bases clipped from V and 1 base from J, the junction kept 6 bases outside the gene matches. Germline CDR1 LNHDA, CDR2 SQIVND (reference sequence). CDR3 DNA: TGTGCCAGGGAGGGGGCGGAGAGCAATCAGCCCCAGCATTTT. This sequence encodes CAREGAESNQPQHF.

This clone was detected only once. V gene TRBV18 combines with J gene TRBJ2-3; D not resolved. CDR3 length: 16 residues. Trimming pared 4 bases from V and 1 base from J, leaving 15 bases between. Germline V gene data show CDR1 as KGHSH and CDR2 as LQKENI. CDR3 region: CASSQMTASGTDTQYF. The CDR3 DNA reads TGTGCCAGCTCACAGATGACGGCGTCGGGCACAGATACGCAGTATTTT.

This chain links TRBV5-4 with TRBJ2-7, with 7 bases aligning to TRBD1. V lost 4 bases and J lost 0; bases outside the gene matches: 10. Per germline, CDR1 SGHNT and CDR2 YYREEE (reference sequence). The CDR3 contains 16 residues. This CDR3 is CASSPRLGQNSYEQYF. The DNA of the CDR3 is TGTGCCAGCAGCCCCAGGCTGGGACAGAACTCCTACGAGCAGTACTTC.

The rearrangement joins TRBV27 to TRBJ2-1; 9 nucleotides line up with TRBD2. V lost 4 bases to trimming and J lost 3 bases; unmatched junction nucleotides: 7. This CDR3 contains 16 residues. Per the germline V gene, CDR1 is MNHEY and CDR2 is SMNVEV (reference sequence). CDR3 protein: CASSSLTSGVYNEQFF. CDR3 coding DNA: TGTGCCAGCAGTTCCTTGACTAGCGGAGTCTACAATGAGCAGTTCTTC.

This clone was picked up a small number of times. The chain joins TRBV27 to TRBJ1-6, with 9 bases fitting TRBD1. Germline V gene data show CDR1 as MNHEY and CDR2 as SMNVEV (reference sequence). V was pared by 3 bases and J by 7 bases, with 4 bases of the junction left unmatched. The CDR3 is 15 amino acids. The CDR3 DNA sequence: TGTGCCAGCAGTTTTGGCGGGACAGGGAATTCACCCCTCCACTTT. Its translation is CASSFGGTGNSPLHF.

The V call is TRBV5-4, the J call TRBJ2-7; D not certain. The length of the CDR3 is 13 residues. The V end was cut by 1 base, the J end by 3 bases, with 8 bases between. From germline, CDR1 is SGHNT and CDR2 YYREEE (reference sequence). Here the CDR3 DNA reads TGTGCCAGCAGCTTGTGGCAGAGCTACGAGCAGTACTTC. It specifies CASSLWQSYEQYF.

This clone has only a few counts. This sequence joins TRBV4-3 and TRBJ2-2, with D perhaps TRBD1 (5 bases). Per the germline V gene, CDR1 is LGHNA and CDR2 is YSLEER. V lost 1 base to trimming and J lost 6 bases, with 15 bases between them. There are 16 residues in the CDR3. The CDR3 DNA reads TGCGCCAGCAGCCAAGTGATGGCAGGGTGGGCCGGGGAGCTGTTTTTT. The encoded protein is CASSQVMAGWAGELFF.

V gene TRBV21-1 combines with J gene TRBJ2-7; the table names TRBD1, a call not compared with the DNA. TRBV21-1 is labeled a pseudogene. CDR3 size: 13 residues. The CDR3 loop reads CASPRDRPYEQYF. For the CDR3, the DNA is TGTGCCAGTCCCCGGGACAGGCCCTACGAGCAGTACTTC.

The sample holds a few counts of this clone. The rearrangement links TRBV7-9 to TRBJ1-4; no clear D. Between the trimmed V and J ends, which lost 7 bases and 2 bases, there was a span of 11 bases. The germline V gene has CDR1 SEHNR and CDR2 FQNEAQ (reference sequence). CDR3 length: 14 residues. The DNA for the CDR3 is TGTGCCAGCACCATGGCAGCCACTAATGAAAAACTGTTTTTT. Protein sequence: CASTMAATNEKLFF.

This chain links TRBV6-5 with TRBJ1-1; weak D call: TRBD1 (6 bases). CDR1 is MNHEY and CDR2 is SVGAGI in the germline V gene. Trimming pared 7 bases from V and 2 bases from J, leaving 14 bases between. The CDR3 totals 14 residues. CDR3 bases: TGTGCCAGCAACTGGGGGGCGTTAAACACTGAAGCTTTCTTT. Encoded protein: CASNWGALNTEAFF.